This is a list of T cell receptor beta chains from one sample in a study of response to subunit inactivated influenza vaccine. MiXCR, applied by TCRdb to the RT-PCR reads, yields one record per CDR3 protein. In the table there are under 200,000 distinct CDR3 sequences, roughly 11% of which are singletons. The starting material was non-naive T cells sorted from PBMCs, obtained about 6 weeks after vaccination. Receptors originate from a man aged 45-65 years who received an inactivated influenza vaccine. CDR3s include the opening cysteine and the closing phenylalanine or tryptophan. The order of the fields is J gene, V gene, D gene, clone size, CDR3 DNA, CDR3 protein. The D gene is left open where the match is weak. Clone sizes are given selectively: once, few, many, or a class where the clone is expanded.

J gene: TRBJ1-2
V gene: TRBV6-2/TRBV6-3
D gene: .
clone size: .
CDR3 DNA: TGTGCCAGCAGTCGCCCGACAGTCTATGGCTACACCTTC
CDR3 protein: CASSRPTVYGYTF

J gene: TRBJ2-5
V gene: TRBV5-1
D gene: TRBD1
clone size: .
CDR3 DNA: TGCGCCAGCAGGGGACAGCCACAAGAGACCCAGTACTTC
CDR3 protein: CASRGQPQETQYF

J gene: TRBJ2-3
V gene: TRBV5-6
D gene: TRBD2
clone size: .
CDR3 DNA: TGTGCCAGCAGCTTGCTATTCCACTCAACGGGAGGGGAAATTGATACGCAGTATTTT
CDR3 protein: CASSLLFHSTGGEIDTQYF

J gene: TRBJ2-3
V gene: TRBV29-1
D gene: TRBD2
clone size: few
CDR3 DNA: TGCAGCGAATTAGCGGGGACCACAGATACGCAGTATTTT
CDR3 protein: CSELAGTTDTQYF

J gene: TRBJ2-1
V gene: TRBV20-1
D gene: .
clone size: .
CDR3 DNA: TGCAGTGCTGAGGGGGTTCCTGAGCAGTTCTTC
CDR3 protein: CSAEGVPEQFF

J gene: TRBJ2-7
V gene: TRBV6-2/TRBV6-3
D gene: .
clone size: .
CDR3 DNA: TGTGCCAGCACCCCAGGGATGTTCCAGCAGTACTTC
CDR3 protein: CASTPGMFQQYF

J gene: TRBJ2-5
V gene: TRBV7-2
D gene: TRBD1
clone size: many
CDR3 DNA: TGTGCCAGCAGCTTAGCGTCGGGACAGAAAGAGACCCAGTACTTC
CDR3 protein: CASSLASGQKETQYF

J gene: TRBJ1-5
V gene: TRBV30
D gene: .
clone size: many
CDR3 DNA: TGTGCCTGGACCCCACAGAACAGCAATCAGCCCCAGCATTTT
CDR3 protein: CAWTPQNSNQPQHF

J gene: TRBJ2-7
V gene: TRBV5-6
D gene: .
clone size: .
CDR3 DNA: TGTGCCAGCAGCTCGGACCAGGTGGTTGCTTCTGGGGAGCAGTACTTC
CDR3 protein: CASSSDQVVASGEQYF

J gene: TRBJ1-1
V gene: TRBV7-2
D gene: .
clone size: few
CDR3 DNA: TGTGCCAGCAGCTTAGATAAGGTGGGGCTCGCTGAAGCTTTCTTT
CDR3 protein: CASSLDKVGLAEAFF

J gene: TRBJ2-3
V gene: TRBV28
D gene: .
clone size: .
CDR3 DNA: TGTGCCAGCAGCGGTGAGGGGACGCAGTATTTT
CDR3 protein: CASSGEGTQYF

J gene: TRBJ1-5
V gene: TRBV7-2
D gene: .
clone size: many
CDR3 DNA: TGTGCCAGCAGCTTAGGGCCAGGGCAGCCCCAGCATTTT
CDR3 protein: CASSLGPGQPQHF

J gene: TRBJ2-3
V gene: TRBV11-3
D gene: .
clone size: few
CDR3 DNA: TGTGCCAGCAGCTCTAACTGGGGAGATACGCAGTATTTT
CDR3 protein: CASSSNWGDTQYF

J gene: TRBJ2-5
V gene: TRBV7-9
D gene: TRBD2
clone size: .
CDR3 DNA: TGTGCCAGCAGCTTAGCTGGCGGGGGGCAAGAGACCCAGTACTTC
CDR3 protein: CASSLAGGGQETQYF

J gene: TRBJ2-1
V gene: TRBV20-1
D gene: .
clone size: few
CDR3 DNA: TGCAGTGCTAGCTCCGACCCAGCCCGGCAACCTGAGCAGTTCTTC
CDR3 protein: CSASSDPARQPEQFF

J gene: TRBJ1-2
V gene: TRBV5-1
D gene: .
clone size: few
CDR3 DNA: TGCGCCAGCAGCGCCCAACAGGGAGTGGGCTACACCTTC
CDR3 protein: CASSAQQGVGYTF